This T cell receptor beta chain was found in a study of T cells expressing NK-cell markers. On the study more broadly: Beta-chain profiling covered CD3+CD56+NKG2C+, CD3+CD56+NKG2C- and CD3+CD56-NKG2C+ sorted subsets. Seven HCMV-seropositive donors and one seronegative donor made up the eight sequenced donors. Study observations and caveats: The leading position in the CD3+CD56-NKG2C+ fraction of several donors also went to these clonotypes.

Germline CDR1 reads LGHDT; CDR2 reads YNNKEL (reference sequence). CDR3 length equals 16 residues. Notes on this clonotype: The antigen remains unidentified.

TCRdb re-called the 5' RACE reads and shows each CDR3 protein once, DNA omitted. The record lists about 460,000 distinct CDR3 sequences, of which the ten most abundant hold over 1.3%. The sample comprised blood T cells: a sorted CD56 or NKG2C T cell subset, CD4+ or CD8+ T cells, or bulk PBMC T cells (not recorded which). This clonotype originated in a woman aged 45-65 years in good health. The chain is built from TRBV3-1 and TRBJ2-3. CDR3 residues: CASSQSGGPSTDTQYF.